Described below is a single T cell receptor beta chain sequence and its context. Germline-derived CDR1 and CDR2 are SGHTA and FQGNSA. J gave up 0 bases and V 5 bases, and 9 bases lay outside the gene matches. CDR3 length: 16 residues. The data are from a study of T cells in Graves' hyperthyroidism and ophthalmopathy. What was amplified from RNA transcripts were TCR beta CDR3 regions. An initial round of RT-PCR targeting the TCR CDR3 relied on the HTBI primer set. One entry per CDR3 protein results from TCRdb running MiXCR on the multiplex PCR reads. The sample includes some 600,000 distinct CDR3 sequences, about 14% seen only once; the top ten take about 5.8%.

The gene calls are TRBV7-2 and TRBJ1-1, with 7 bases fitting TRBD1. Sequenced input: blood. The source is a woman between 25 and 40 years old with Graves' hyperthyroidism that later progressed to Graves' ophthalmopathy. The CDR3 DNA is TGTGCCAGCAGCATGGGACAGCAATTGGTGAACACTGAAGCTTTCTTT. This codes for CASSMGQQLVNTEAFF.